Below, one T cell receptor (beta chain) is given with its context. This sample stems from a study of control samples from healthy donors and cancer patients. V lost 2 bases and J lost 8; bases outside the gene matches: 8. The CDR3 has 14 residues. Germline V lookup: CDR1 GTSNPN, CDR2 SVGIG (reference sequence). The repertoire was sequenced with immunoSEQ multiplex PCR; TCRdb's copy has only in-frame clones and lacks some. The repertoire holds about 130,000 clones, with about 88% as singletons. The TCR was taken from a man between 18 and 35 years old in good health. The source material was blood. The chain has TRBV30 and TRBJ1-3, with TRBD1 matching 8 bases. The CDR3 protein is CAWSIGQGADTIYF. Here the CDR3 DNA reads TGTGCCTGGAGTATAGGACAGGGTGCGGACACCATATATTTT.